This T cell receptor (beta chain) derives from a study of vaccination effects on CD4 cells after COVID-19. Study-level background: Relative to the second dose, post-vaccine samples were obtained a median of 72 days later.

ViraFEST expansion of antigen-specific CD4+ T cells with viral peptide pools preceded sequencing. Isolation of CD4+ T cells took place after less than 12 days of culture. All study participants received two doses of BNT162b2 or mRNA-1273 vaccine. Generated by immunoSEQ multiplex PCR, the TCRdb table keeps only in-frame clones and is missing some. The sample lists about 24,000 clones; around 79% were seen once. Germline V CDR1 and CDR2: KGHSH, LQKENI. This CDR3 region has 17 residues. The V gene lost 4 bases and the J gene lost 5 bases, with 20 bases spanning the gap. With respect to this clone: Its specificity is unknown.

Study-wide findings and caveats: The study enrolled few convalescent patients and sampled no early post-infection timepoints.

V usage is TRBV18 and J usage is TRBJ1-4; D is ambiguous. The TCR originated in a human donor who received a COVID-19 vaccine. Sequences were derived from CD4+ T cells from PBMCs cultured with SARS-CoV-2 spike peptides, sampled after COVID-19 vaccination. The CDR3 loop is CASSLSGPGAQNEKLFF. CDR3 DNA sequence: TGTGCCAGCTCACTATCGGGCCCTGGAGCCCAAAATGAAAAACTGTTTTTT.